One sample yielded the 2 T cell receptor beta chains listed below, sequenced in a study of graft-versus-host responses after intestinal transplantation. The authors combined some 200,000 CFSE-labeled responder cells with some 200,000 irradiated, violet-dye-labeled stimulator cells in plates. Sequenced by immunoSEQ multiplex PCR; TCRdb stores in-frame clones only, minus some. The sample holds some 7,400 clones, around 35% seen once. The source material was alloreactive CD8+ T cells from a mixed lymphocyte reaction culture, sampled before transplantation. Specified subset: CFSE-low proliferating T cells sorted from roughly six-day pre-transplant mixed lymphocyte reaction (GvH or HvG direction). The origin of the receptors is a human patient who was an organ donor for intestinal transplantation.

This clone was seen a handful of times. The genes are TRBV4-1 and TRBJ2-5; D may be TRBD2 (5 bases). Germline values: CDR1 MGHRA, CDR2 YSYEKL. The CDR3 sequence is 19 residues long. The V and J ends lost 0 bases and 4 bases respectively, with 24 bases between them. The DNA for the CDR3 is TGCGCCAGCAGCCAAGATAGTGGAGGACGGCTTCTCCTGGGAGAGACCCAGTACTTC. This translates into CASSQDSGGRLLLGETQYF.

This chain joins TRBV11-2 and TRBJ1-1; D possibly corresponds to TRBD1 (6 bases). CDR3 length: 16 residues. Germline loops: CDR1 SGHAT, CDR2 FQNNGV. The germline V and J ends were trimmed by 5 bases and 2 bases, with 18 bases remaining between them. The CDR3 DNA reads as TGTGCCAGCAGCACCCGATTCGGGACACCCAACACTGAAGCTTTCTTT. Translation gives CASSTRFGTPNTEAFF.